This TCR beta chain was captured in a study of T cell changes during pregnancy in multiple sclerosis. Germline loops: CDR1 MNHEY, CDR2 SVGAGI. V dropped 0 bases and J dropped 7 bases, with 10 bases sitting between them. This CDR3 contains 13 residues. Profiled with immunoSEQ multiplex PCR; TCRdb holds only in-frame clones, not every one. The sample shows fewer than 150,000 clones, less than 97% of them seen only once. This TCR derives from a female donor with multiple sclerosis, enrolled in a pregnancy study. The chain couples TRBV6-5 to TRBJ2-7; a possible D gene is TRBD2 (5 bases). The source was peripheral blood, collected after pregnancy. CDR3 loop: CASSYSAPGEQYF. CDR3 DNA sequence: TGTGCCAGCAGTTACTCGGCCCCGGGGGAGCAGTACTTC.